The 5 T cell receptor beta chains listed next were all sequenced from one sample in a study of response to subunit inactivated influenza vaccine. TCRdb independently ran MiXCR on the RT-PCR reads; one entry per CDR3 protein. The data contain some 150,000 distinct CDR3 sequences, approximately 12% of them singletons. The same specimen was also included in a second study, on T cells expressing NK-cell markers. That report notes: Making the TCR beta cDNA relied on 5'RACE template switching with UMIs.

The source material was CD8+ T cells sorted from PBMCs, sampled roughly 13 days after vaccination. The receptors originated from a man aged 50 to 59 who received an inactivated influenza vaccine.

This clonotype was detected a few times. The chain has TRBV28 and TRBJ2-7; 8 nucleotides align to TRBD1. CDR3 length: 15 residues. Germline CDR1 is MDHEN and CDR2 is SYDVKM. V shed 6 bases and J 2 bases; nucleotides not matched to a gene: 9. The CDR3 DNA reads TGTGCCAGCAGACTACGACAGGGGTCCACCTACGAGCAGTACTTC. Its translation is CASRLRQGSTYEQYF.

This clonotype was picked up many times. J is TRBJ2-1 and V is TRBV5-1, with D unresolved. Trimming stripped 5 bases from V and 0 bases from J, with 6 bases between. CDR1 and CDR2 from the germline V gene are SGHRS and YFSETQ. CDR3 length equals 13 residues. CDR3 nucleotides: TGCGCCAGCAGAGAGAGCTCCTACAATGAGCAGTTCTTC. Protein: CASRESSYNEQFF.

This clonotype was seen more than once but under ten times. The chain is built from TRBV12-3 or TRBV12-4 and TRBJ2-1; D possibly corresponds to TRBD1 (5 bases). This CDR3 contains 16 residues. Trimming cost V 1 base and J 10 bases, with 20 bases left between them. The CDR3 protein is CASSLGSPGPEAEQFF. The CDR3 DNA follows: TGTGCCAGCAGTTTAGGTTCTCCAGGGCCTGAAGCGGAGCAGTTCTTC.

This clonotype was detected a few times. The V gene is TRBV28, the J gene TRBJ2-1, with D perhaps matching TRBD1 or TRBD2 (5 bases each). The CDR3 runs 15 residues. CDR1 is MDHEN and CDR2 is SYDVKM in the germline V gene. Trimming took 6 bases from V and 6 from J, leaving 18 bases between them. CDR3 protein: CASSLMGVASNEQFF. DNA of the CDR3: TGTGCCAGCAGCCTAATGGGGGTAGCAAGCAATGAGCAGTTCTTC.

The chain employs TRBV7-2 and TRBJ2-7, with D perhaps TRBD1 (6 bases). The CDR3 covers 15 residues. V was trimmed by 2 bases and J by 0 bases, leaving 11 bases between them. CDR1 SGHTA and CDR2 FQGNSA come from the germline V gene. CDR3 protein: CASSLPRTASYEQYF. CDR3 nucleotides: TGTGCCAGCAGCTTACCTCGGACAGCCTCCTACGAGCAGTACTTC.